This T cell receptor beta chain was observed in a study of T cell responses to AZD1222 COVID-19 vaccine. Study outcomes and limitations: Seropositivity was recorded at baseline in only a handful of AZD1222 recipients. The study reported that nearly half of spike-specific TCRs target unmutated variant regions.

V was cut by 6 bases and J by 4 bases, with 15 bases left in between. Germline CDR1 SEHNR, CDR2 FQNEAQ (reference sequence). CDR3 length equals 14 residues. Some clones are missing from TCRdb's copy, which holds only in-frame ones; the method was immunoSEQ multiplex PCR. The table includes about 85,000 clones, 70% to 90% detected once. As regards this clone: The antigen is undetermined.

The chain combines TRBV7-9 with TRBJ1-2, with D possibly TRBD1 on 5 matching bases. The sequence derives from an adult in good health. Here the sequenced sample was peripheral blood, taken on day 0 of AZD1222 vaccination. The chain's CDR3 is CASSRDSVVYGYTF. CDR3 in DNA: TGTGCCAGCAGTAGAGACAGCGTTGTCTATGGCTACACCTTC.